The entry that follows covers one T cell receptor (beta chain) sequence. The antigen this receptor binds is unknown. No qualities accompany the bases; no much larger clone lies one base away. Taken from the germline V gene, the CDR1 and CDR2 loops are SQVTM and ANQGSEA. The CDR3 holds 13 amino acids from the cysteine to the phenylalanine. The sequence is cut down to CDR3 DNA, 39 bases in frame from base 1. V and J are truncated by 3 bases and 5 bases respectively, leaving an intervening sequence of 10 bases. This sample was taken from a study of beta chain features in type 1 diabetes (dated by TCRdb to 2017 to 2018). A note on the overall study: No differences in mean age, gender distribution, total cell number or subset yield were found between patients and healthy donors. Across all samples, 107,917,701 sorted cells were examined, and cell number per subset correlated strongly with RNA yield. The study compared the TCRB repertoires of sorted circulating CD4+ T cell subsets in recently diagnosed type 1 diabetes patients with those in matched healthy donors. Naive and central memory subsets were obtained from all 30 or so donors, but regulatory and stem cell-like memory subsets were isolated from only 8 patients and about eight healthy donors. Study-level results and caveats: Because the HLA sub-analyses included only small numbers of individuals, any influence of HLA type on TCRB rearrangement was left unresolved. Naive, central memory and regulatory TCRB repertoires appeared to be more alike among patients than among healthy donors. A moderate but significant shortening of TCRB CDR3 length was observed in type 1 diabetes patients in all four CD4+ subsets. Because cDNA was sequenced instead of genomic DNA, activated cells with high expression could be over-represented, although the groups did not differ in activation or CD3 levels. Shorter templates might have been favored by PCR, but patient and control samples were amplified and corrected together, so both groups would have been affected equally by any skew. At VDJ recombination sites, patients with type 1 diabetes made fewer insertions and deleted more nucleotides, a pattern implying thymic rearrangement abnormalities.

The entire isolated RNA was reverse transcribed using the High Capacity cDNA Reverse Transcription Kit, and thus expressed TCRB transcripts were sequenced. Deep immunoSEQ sequencing was performed on naive, central memory and regulatory T cell samples, with an average of around 3.5 million total reads per sample. Sorted cells were lysed in RLT buffer, and RNA was extracted using DNase-treated RNeasy Micro or Mini kits according to cell number. Each cell subset was processed separately to prevent cross-contamination, with patient and healthy donor samples processed together. Using the immunoSEQ multiplex PCR, TCRB sequences were amplified from cDNA into 87-bp fragments spanning the CDR3 region. Sequencing of the amplicons was done on the Illumina HiSeq platform. Per the original workflow: PCR bias was corrected computationally using synthetic template baselines, and reads within Hamming distance 2 were collapsed, with unmergeable singletons discarded. Reads were aligned against IMGT to assign V, D and J genes, CDR3 length and insertions or deletions at six rearrangement sites. Within each subset, clonotype counts were normalized to sorted cell number, after which true diversity and Gini coefficients were computed with the tcR R package. The overlap coefficient, calculated on TCRB nucleotide sequences, was used to quantify repertoire sharing. Out-of-frame TCRB sequences from naive cells were analyzed as a proxy for the pre-selection repertoire. In its TCRdb copy, this immuneACCESS table keeps in-frame sequences only and misses some clones. Where compared with another copy, unresolved V genes explain less than half of these, and the others have no known cause. Clone size and V and J calls were adopted from that table, with D and trimming inferred from the DNA. This sample comprises 160,000 or so clones, roughly 59% of them detected only once. The ten largest clones add up to around 0.096% of the sample.

A single peripheral blood draw of around 0.11 L on average was collected from each donor into heparinised tubes. Using a panel that included CD45RO, CCR7, CD25, CD127, CD95 and CD27, naive, central memory, regulatory and stem cell-like memory CD4+ T cells were sorted on a BD FACSAria II. Purity was above 95% for every sorted population. PBMCs were isolated right away by Lymphoprep density gradient centrifugation and were stained directly, without culture. To minimize batch effects, samples were stained and sorted in pairs, one healthy donor with one patient per experiment. This clonotype was obtained from a man aged 25 to 40 with type 1 diabetes. The V and J segments used are TRBV29-1 and TRBJ1-4, and perhaps TRBD1 as D gene, on 6 matching bases. The sequenced sample was naive CD4+ T cells from blood. The cell subset or site label corresponds to: true naive CD4+ T cells. The sequence in DNA is TGCAGCGTTGAGCATACAGGGAATGAAAAACTGTTTTTT. It codes for CSVEHTGNEKLFF.